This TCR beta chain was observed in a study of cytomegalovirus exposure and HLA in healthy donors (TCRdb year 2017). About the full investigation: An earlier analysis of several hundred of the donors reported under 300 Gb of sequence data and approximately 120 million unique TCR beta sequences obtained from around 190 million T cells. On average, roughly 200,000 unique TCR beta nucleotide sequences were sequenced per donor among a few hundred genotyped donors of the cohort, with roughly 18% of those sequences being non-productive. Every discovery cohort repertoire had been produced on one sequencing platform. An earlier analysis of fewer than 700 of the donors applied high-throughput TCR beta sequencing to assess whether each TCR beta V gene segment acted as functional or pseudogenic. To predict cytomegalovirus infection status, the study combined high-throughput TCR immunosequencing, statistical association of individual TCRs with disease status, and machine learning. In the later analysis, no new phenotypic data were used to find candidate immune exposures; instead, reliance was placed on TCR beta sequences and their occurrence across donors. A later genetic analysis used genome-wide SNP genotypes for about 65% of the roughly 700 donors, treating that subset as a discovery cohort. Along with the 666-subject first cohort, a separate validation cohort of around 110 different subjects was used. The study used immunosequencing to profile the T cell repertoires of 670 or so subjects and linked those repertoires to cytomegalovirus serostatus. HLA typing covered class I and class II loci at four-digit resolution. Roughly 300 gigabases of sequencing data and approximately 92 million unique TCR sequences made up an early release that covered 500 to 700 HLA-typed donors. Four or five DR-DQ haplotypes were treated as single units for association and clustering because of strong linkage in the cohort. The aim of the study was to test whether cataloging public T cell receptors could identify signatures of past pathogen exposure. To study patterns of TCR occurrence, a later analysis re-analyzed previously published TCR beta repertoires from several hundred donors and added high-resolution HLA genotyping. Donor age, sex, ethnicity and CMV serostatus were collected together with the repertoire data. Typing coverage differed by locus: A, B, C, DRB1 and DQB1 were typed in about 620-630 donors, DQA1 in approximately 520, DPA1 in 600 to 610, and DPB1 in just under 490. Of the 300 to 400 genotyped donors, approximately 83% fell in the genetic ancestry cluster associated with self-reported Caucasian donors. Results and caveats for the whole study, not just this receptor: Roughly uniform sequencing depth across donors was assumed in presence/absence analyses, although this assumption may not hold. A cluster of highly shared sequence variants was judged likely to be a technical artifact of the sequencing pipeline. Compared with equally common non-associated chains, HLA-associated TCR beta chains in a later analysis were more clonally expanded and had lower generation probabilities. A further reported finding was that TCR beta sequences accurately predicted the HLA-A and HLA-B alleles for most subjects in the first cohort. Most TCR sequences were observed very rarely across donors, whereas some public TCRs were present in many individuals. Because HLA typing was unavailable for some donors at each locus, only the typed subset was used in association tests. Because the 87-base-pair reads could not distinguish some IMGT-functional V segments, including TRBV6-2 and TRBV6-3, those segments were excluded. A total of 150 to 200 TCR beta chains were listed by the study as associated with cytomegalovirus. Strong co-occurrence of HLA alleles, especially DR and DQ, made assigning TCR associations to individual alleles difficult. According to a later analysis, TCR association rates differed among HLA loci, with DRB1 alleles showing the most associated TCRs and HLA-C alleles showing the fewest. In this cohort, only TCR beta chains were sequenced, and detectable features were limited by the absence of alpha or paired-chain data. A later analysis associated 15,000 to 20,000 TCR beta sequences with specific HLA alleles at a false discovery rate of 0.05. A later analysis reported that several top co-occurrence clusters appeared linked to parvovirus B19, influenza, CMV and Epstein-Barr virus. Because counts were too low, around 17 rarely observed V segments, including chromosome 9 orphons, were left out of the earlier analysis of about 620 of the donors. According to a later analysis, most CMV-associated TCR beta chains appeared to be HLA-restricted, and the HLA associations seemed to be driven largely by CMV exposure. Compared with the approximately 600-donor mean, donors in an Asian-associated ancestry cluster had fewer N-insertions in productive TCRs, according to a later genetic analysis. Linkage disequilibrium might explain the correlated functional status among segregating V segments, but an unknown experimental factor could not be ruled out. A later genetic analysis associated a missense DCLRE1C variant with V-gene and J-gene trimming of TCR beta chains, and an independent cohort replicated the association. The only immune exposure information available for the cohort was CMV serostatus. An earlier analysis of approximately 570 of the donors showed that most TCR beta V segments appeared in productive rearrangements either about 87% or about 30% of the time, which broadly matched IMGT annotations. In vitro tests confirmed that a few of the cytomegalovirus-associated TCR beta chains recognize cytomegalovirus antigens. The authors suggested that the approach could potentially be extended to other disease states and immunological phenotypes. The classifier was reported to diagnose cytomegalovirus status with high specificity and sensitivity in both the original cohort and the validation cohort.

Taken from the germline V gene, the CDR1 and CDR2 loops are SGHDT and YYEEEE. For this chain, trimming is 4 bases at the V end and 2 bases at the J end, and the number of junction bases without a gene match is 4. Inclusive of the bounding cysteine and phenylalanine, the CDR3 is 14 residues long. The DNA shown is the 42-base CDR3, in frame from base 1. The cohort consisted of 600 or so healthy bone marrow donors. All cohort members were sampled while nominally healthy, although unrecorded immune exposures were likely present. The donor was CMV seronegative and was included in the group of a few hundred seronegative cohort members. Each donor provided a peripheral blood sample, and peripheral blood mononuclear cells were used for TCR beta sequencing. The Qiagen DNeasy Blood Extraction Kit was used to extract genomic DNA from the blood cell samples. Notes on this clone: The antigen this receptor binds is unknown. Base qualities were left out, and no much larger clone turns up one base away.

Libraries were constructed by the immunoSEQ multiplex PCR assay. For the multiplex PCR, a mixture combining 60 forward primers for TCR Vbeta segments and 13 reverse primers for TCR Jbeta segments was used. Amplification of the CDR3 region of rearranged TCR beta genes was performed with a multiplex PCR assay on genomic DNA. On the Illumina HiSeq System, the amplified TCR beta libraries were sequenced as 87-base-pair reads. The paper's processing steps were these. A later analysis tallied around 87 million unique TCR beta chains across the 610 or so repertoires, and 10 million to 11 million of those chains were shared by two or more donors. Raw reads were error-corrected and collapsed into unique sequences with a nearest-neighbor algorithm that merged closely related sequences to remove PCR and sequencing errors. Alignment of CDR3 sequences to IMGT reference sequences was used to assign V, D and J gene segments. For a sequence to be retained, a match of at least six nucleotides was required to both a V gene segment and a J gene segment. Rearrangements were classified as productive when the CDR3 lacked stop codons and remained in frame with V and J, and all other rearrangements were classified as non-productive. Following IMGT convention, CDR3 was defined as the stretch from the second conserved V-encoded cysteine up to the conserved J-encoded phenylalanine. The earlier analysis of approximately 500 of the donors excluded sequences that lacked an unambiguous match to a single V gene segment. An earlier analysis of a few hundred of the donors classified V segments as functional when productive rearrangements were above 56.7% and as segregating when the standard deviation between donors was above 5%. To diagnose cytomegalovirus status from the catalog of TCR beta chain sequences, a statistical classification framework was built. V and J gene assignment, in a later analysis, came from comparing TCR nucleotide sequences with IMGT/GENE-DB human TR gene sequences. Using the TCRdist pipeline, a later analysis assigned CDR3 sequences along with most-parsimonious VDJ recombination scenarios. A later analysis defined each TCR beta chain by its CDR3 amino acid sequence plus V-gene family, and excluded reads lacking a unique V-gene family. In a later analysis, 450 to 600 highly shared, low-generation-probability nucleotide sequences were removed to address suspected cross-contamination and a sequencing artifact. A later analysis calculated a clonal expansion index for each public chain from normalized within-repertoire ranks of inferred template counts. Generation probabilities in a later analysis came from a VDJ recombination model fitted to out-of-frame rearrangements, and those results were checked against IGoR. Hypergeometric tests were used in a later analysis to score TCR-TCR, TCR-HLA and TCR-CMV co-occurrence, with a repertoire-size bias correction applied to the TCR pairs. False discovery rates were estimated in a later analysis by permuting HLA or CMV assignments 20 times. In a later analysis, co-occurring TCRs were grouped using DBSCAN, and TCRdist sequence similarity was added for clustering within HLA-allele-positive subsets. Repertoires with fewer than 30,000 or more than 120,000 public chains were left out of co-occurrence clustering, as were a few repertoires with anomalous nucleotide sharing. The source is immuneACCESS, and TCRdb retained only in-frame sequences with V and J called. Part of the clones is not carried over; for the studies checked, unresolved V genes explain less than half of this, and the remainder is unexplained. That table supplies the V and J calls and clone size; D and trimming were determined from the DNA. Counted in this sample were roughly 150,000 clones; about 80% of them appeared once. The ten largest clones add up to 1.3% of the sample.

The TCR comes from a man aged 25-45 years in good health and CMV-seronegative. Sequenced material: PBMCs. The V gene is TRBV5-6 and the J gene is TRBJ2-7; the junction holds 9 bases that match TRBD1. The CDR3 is CASSAGTGTYEQYF. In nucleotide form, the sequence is TGTGCCAGCAGCGCCGGGACAGGGACCTACGAGCAGTACTTC.